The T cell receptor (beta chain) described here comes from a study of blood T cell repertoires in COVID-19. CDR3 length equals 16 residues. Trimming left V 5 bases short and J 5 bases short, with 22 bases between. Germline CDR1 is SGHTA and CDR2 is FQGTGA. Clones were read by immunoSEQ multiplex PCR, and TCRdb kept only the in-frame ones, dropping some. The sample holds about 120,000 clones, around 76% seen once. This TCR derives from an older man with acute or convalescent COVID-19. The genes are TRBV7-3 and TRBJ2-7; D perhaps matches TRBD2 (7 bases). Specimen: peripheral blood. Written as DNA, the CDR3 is TGTGCCAGCAGCCCTCGGGGGGTCGACAGGATCGACGAGCAGTACTTC. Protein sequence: CASSPRGVDRIDEQYF.